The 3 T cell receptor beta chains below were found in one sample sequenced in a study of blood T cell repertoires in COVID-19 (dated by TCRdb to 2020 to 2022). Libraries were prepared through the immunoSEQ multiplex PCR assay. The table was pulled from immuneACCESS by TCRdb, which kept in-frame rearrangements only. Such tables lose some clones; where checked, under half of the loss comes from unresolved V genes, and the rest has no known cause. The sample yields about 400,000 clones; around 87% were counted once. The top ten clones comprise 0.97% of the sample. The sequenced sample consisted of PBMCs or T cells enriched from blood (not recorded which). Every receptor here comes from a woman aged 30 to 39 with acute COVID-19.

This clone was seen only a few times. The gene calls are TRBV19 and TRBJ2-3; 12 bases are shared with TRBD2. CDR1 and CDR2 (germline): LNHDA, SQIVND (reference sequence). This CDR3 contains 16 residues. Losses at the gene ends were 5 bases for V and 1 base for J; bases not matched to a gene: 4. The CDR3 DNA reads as TGTGCCAGTAGTCCAAGGACTAGCGGGGGCACAGATACGCAGTATTTT. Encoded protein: CASSPRTSGGTDTQYF.

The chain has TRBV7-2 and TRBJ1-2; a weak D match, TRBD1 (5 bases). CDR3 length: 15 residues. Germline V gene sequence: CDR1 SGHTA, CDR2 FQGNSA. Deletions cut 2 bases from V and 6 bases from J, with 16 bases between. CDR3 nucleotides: TGTGCCAGCAGCTTAACCTCGATTGGAGGGGATGGCTACACCTTC. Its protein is CASSLTSIGGDGYTF. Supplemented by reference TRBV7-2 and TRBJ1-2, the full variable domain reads GAGVSQSPSNKVTEKGKDVELRCDPISGHTALYWYRQSLGQGLEFLIYFQGNSAPDKSGLPSDRFSAERTGGSVSTLTIQRTQQEDSAVYLCASSLTSIGGDGYTFGSGTRLTVV.

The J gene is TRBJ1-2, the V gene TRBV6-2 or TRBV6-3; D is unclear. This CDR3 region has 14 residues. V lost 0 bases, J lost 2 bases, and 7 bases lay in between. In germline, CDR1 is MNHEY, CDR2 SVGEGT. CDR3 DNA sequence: TGTGCCAGCAGTTACTCAAACCAGAACTATGGCTACACCTTC. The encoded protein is CASSYSNQNYGYTF.